Listed below are T cell receptor beta chains from one sample, sequenced in a study of tumor and adjacent non-tumor tissue in lung cancer. TCRdb redid the calling of the multiplex PCR reads with MiXCR, one entry per CDR3 protein. Seen here are roughly 90,000 distinct CDR3 sequences, more than 65% observed once, and the top ten hold 20% to 25%. The sequenced material came from distant non-tumor lung tissue. The receptors were gathered from a woman in her forties or fifties with non-small cell lung cancer. CDR3s include the opening cysteine and the closing phenylalanine or tryptophan. The D gene is left open where the match is weak. Rows may omit the clone size; those that give it use once, few, many or a size class.

D gene | J gene | clone size | V gene | CDR3 protein | CDR3 DNA
. | TRBJ2-7 | . | TRBV11-2 | CANSLTDTTYEQYF | TGTGCCAACAGCCTGACTGACACTACCTACGAGCAGTACTTC
. | TRBJ2-7 | . | TRBV28 | CASSSRQVAYYEQYF | TGTGCCAGCAGTTCCAGACAGGTGGCGTACTACGAGCAGTACTTC
. | TRBJ2-3 | . | TRBV29-1 | CRVDSPTQYF | TGCAGGGTTGATTCCCCCACGCAGTATTTT
. | TRBJ2-3 | once | TRBV11-2 | CTSSSESEDTQYF | TGTACCAGTAGCTCAGAGTCGGAGGATACGCAGTATTTT
. | TRBJ2-5 | . | TRBV20-1 | CSARTGDPGEAQYF | TGCAGTGCTAGGACGGGAGACCCCGGGGAGGCCCAGTACTTC
TRBD1 | TRBJ1-3 | . | TRBV5-1 | CASSLRQGAGSGDTIYF | TGCGCCAGCAGCTTGCGGCAGGGGGCTGGTTCTGGAGACACCATATATTTT
TRBD2 | TRBJ2-5 | . | TRBV7-8 | CASSLDRTGGSEGTQYF | TGTGCCAGCAGCTTAGACCGGACGGGAGGGTCAGAAGGGACCCAGTACTTC
TRBD2 | TRBJ2-1 | many | TRBV6-5 | CASRPSGTSRSSMYNEQFF | TGTGCCAGCAGACCCTCCGGGACTAGCCGGTCCTCGATGTACAATGAGCAGTTCTTC
. | TRBJ2-1 | . | TRBV4-2 | CASSQVDGGTCEQFF | TGTGCCAGCAGCCAAGTAGACGGCGGGACGTGTGAGCAGTTCTTC
TRBD2 | TRBJ2-4 | . | TRBV12-3/TRBV12-4 | CANSPYGGVVAKNIQNF | TGTGCCAACAGCCCATACGGGGGGGTTGTTGCCAAAAACATTCAGAACTTC
. | TRBJ1-2 | once | TRBV24-1 | CATSDVGSGGSLDGYTF | TGTGCCACCAGTGATGTGGGGTCGGGGGGGAGTCTGGATGGCTACACCTTC
. | TRBJ1-5 | . | TRBV10-3 | CAISVEDSNQPQQF | TGTGCCATCAGTGTAGAGGATAGCAATCAGCCCCAGCAGTTT
. | TRBJ1-5 | . | TRBV7-2 | CASSLGDPSNQVQHF | TGTGCCAGCAGCTTAGGGGACCCGAGCAATCAGGTCCAGCATTTT
. | TRBJ2-1 | once | TRBV12-3/TRBV12-4 | CDSSSPGRRSNEQFF | TGTGACAGCAGTTCCCCGGGACGGAGATCTAATGAACAGTTCTTC
TRBD1 | TRBJ2-5 | many | TRBV29-1 | CSVAGTGVLTETQYF | TGCAGCGTCGCCGGGACAGGGGTTTTGACGGAGACCCAGTACTTC
. | TRBJ2-7 | few | TRBV5-1 | CASSLRGRSDEQYF | TGCGCCAGCAGCTTGCGGGGTCGCTCAGACGAGCAGTACTTC
. | TRBJ1-1 | . | TRBV20-1 | CSARDGHMNTEALF | TGCAGTGCTAGAGACGGACACATGAACACTGAAGCCCTCTTT
. | TRBJ2-2 | . | TRBV6-5 | CASNGRTGELFF | TGTGCCAGCAATGGCCGTACCGGGGAGCTGTTTTTT
. | TRBJ2-1 | . | TRBV5-8 | CASSLEVPVDENEQFF | TGTGCCAGCAGTTTGGAGGTACCAGTTGATGAAAATGAGCAGTTCTTC
. | TRBJ2-2 | . | TRBV6-5 | CTCSSQAGELFF | TGTACCTGCAGTTCCCAAGCCGGGGAGCTATTTTTT
. | TRBJ2-2 | . | TRBV10-3 | CAISALTGDSRKRELLF | TGTGCCATCAGTGCGTTAACGGGAGACTCGAGGAAAAGGGAGCTGCTTTTT
TRBD2 | TRBJ2-7 | . | TRBV4-1 | CARSHRRGAFEQYF | TGCGCCAGGAGCCACAGGCGGGGGGCCTTCGAGCAGTACTTC
. | TRBJ2-7 | . | TRBV4-1 | CASSHGQSTPYEQYF | TGCGCCAGCAGCCATGGACAATCGACCCCCTACGAGCAGTACTTC
TRBD1 | TRBJ2-3 | once | TRBV10-3 | CAVSDRAVTDTQYF | TGTGCCGTCAGTGACAGGGCGGTCACAGATACGCAGTATTTT
. | TRBJ1-5 | . | TRBV4-1 | CASRQQEYNQPQHF | TGCGCCAGCCGTCAACAGGAATACAATCAACCCCAGCATTTT
TRBD1 | TRBJ1-3 | many | TRBV19 | CASTDRAGNTIYF | TGTGCCAGCACGGACAGGGCTGGAAACACCATATATTTT
. | TRBJ2-1 | . | TRBV29-1 | CSVGSGGRGNVQSF | TGCAGCGTTGGCTCGGGGGGCCGGGGGAATGTGCAGTCCTTC
. | TRBJ2-2 | . | TRBV4-2 | CASSLAGARNTGELFF | TGTGCCAGCAGCCTGGCCGGGGCTAGAAACACCGGGGAGCTGTTTTTT
. | TRBJ2-6 | . | TRBV12-3/TRBV12-4 | CASSLRLGSSGTNVLTF | TGTGCCAGCAGTTTACGCCTGGGGAGCTCTGGGACCAACGTCCTGACATTC
TRBD1 | TRBJ1-1 | . | TRBV4-1 | CASSHRTGDTEAVF | TGCGCCAGCAGCCACCGCACAGGGGACACTGAAGCTGTCTTT
TRBD2 | TRBJ2-2 | . | TRBV10-3 | CANSTLAGDSRKRELFF | TGTGCCAACAGTACGTTAGCGGGAGACTCGAGGAAAAGGGAGCTGTTTTTT
. | TRBJ2-3 | once | TRBV20-1 | CSAPELEGGPDTQYF | TGCAGTGCTCCTGAACTAGAGGGAGGACCAGATACGCAGTATTTT
. | TRBJ2-3 | . | TRBV6-5 | CASSLEGMPTDTQYF | TGTGCCAGTAGTTTGGAGGGGATGCCCACAGATACGCAGTATTTT
. | TRBJ1-2 | . | TRBV29-1 | CSATKGDYAYIF | TGCAGCGCCACGAAGGGCGACTATGCCTACATCTTC
TRBD2 | TRBJ2-4 | . | TRBV6-6 | CVSSSGEGKFRNTQYF | TGTGTCAGCAGTTCCGGGGAGGGGAAGTTTAGAAACACTCAGTACTTC
. | TRBJ2-7 | . | TRBV6-5 | CASTPRQRSYEKYF | TGTGCCAGCACTCCCCGACAGAGAAGTTACGAGAAGTACTTC
. | TRBJ2-1 | . | TRBV29-1 | CSVACRNYNEQFF | TGCAGCGTTGCTTGCAGGAATTACAATGAGCAGTTCTTC